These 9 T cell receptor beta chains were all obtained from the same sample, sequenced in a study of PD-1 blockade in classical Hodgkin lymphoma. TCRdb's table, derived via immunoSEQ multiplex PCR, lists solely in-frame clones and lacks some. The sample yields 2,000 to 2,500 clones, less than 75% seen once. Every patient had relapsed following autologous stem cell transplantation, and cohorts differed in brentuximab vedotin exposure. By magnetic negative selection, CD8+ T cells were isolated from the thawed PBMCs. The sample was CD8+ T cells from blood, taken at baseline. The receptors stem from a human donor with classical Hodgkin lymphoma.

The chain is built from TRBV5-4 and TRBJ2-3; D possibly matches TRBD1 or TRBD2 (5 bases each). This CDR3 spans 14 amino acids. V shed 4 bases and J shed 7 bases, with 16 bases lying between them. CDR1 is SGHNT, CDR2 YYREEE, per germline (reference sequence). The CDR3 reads CASSPLGRRNTQYF. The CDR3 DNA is TGTGCCAGCAGCCCCCTGGGACGTCGGAATACGCAGTATTTT.

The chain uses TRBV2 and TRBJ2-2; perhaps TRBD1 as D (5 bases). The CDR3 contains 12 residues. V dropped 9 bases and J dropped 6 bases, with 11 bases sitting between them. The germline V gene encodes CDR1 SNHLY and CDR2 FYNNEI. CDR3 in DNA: TGTGCCAGGTCGCAGGGTCCCGGGGAGCTGTTTTTT. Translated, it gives CARSQGPGELFF. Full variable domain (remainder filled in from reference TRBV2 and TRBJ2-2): EPEVTQTPSHQVTQMGQEVILRCVPISNHLYFYWYRQILGQKVEFLVSFYNNEISEKSEIFDDQFSVERPDGSNFTLKIRSTKLEDSAMYFCARSQGPGELFFGEGSRLTVL.

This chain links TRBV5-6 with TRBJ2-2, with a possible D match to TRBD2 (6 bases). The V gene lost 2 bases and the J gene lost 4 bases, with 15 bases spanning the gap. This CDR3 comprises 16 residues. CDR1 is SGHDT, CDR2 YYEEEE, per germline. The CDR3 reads CASSFTTSISTGELFF. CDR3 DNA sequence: TGTGCCAGCAGCTTTACAACTAGCATCAGCACCGGGGAGCTGTTTTTT.

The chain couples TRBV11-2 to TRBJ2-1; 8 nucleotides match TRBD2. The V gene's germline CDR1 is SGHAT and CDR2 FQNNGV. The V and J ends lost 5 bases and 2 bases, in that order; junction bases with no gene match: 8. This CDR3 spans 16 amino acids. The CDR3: CASSTRFGGAYNEQFF. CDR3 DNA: TGTGCCAGCAGCACCCGCTTCGGGGGGGCCTACAATGAGCAGTTCTTC. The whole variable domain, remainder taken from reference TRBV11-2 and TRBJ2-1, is EAGVAQSPRYKIIEKRQSVAFWCNPISGHATLYWYQQILGQGPKLLIQFQNNGVVDDSQLPKDRFSAERLKGVDSTLKIQPAKLEDSAVYLCASSTRFGGAYNEQFFGPGTRLTVL.

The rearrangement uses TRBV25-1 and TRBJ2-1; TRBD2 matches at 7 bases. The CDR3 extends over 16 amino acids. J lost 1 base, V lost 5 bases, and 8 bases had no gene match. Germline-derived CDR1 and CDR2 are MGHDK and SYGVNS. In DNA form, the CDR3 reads TGTGCCAGCAGTTCCGGGACTATCCTTTCCTACAATGAGCAGTTCTTC. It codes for CASSSGTILSYNEQFF. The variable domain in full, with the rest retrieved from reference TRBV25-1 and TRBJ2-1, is EADIYQTPRYLVIGTGKKITLECSQTMGHDKMYWYQQDPGMELHLIHYSYGVNSTEKGDLSSESTVSRIRTEHFPLTLESARPSHTSQYLCASSSGTILSYNEQFFGPGTRLTVL.

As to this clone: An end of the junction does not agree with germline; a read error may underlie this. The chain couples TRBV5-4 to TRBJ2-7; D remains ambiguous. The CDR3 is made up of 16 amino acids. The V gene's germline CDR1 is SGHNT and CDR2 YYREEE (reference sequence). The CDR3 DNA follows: TGCGCCAGCAGCCAAGATTGGGTGGGGAACTCCTACGAGCAGTACTTC. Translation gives CASSQDWVGNSYEQYF.

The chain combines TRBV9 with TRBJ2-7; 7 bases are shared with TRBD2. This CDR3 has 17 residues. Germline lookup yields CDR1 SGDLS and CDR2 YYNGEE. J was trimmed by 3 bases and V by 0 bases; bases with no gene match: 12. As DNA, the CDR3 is TGTGCCAGCAGCGTAGCGAGAGAAGCGGGAAATAACTACGAGCAGTACTTC. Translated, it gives CASSVAREAGNNYEQYF.

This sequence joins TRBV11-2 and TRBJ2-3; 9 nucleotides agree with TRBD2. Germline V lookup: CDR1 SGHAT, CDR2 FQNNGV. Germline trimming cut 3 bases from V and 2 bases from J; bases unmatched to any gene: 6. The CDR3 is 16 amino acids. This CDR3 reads CASSLLERGVTDTQYF. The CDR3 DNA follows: TGTGCCAGCAGCTTGCTAGAGCGGGGGGTCACAGATACGCAGTATTTT.

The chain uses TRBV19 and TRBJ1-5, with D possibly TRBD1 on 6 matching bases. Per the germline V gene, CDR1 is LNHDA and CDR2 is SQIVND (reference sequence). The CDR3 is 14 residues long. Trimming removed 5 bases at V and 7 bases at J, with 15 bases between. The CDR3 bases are TGTGCCAGTAGTGCATACAGGGAAAGACAGCCCCAGCATTTT. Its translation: CASSAYRERQPQHF.